This T cell receptor beta chain was identified during a study of beta chain features in type 1 diabetes. Study outcomes and limitations: The naive, central memory and Treg TCRB repertoires of patients appeared to be more similar to one another than those of healthy donors.

Each of the CD4+ naive, central memory, regulatory and stem cell-like memory populations was sorted via CD45RO/CCR7/CD25/CD127/CD95/CD27. Investigators reverse transcribed all isolated RNA, so they sequenced expressed TCRB transcripts. The table came from immunoSEQ multiplex PCR; TCRdb's copy has only in-frame clones and leaves some out. This sample has under 800,000 clones, with around 16% found just once. Concerning this clone: Its antigen is undetermined.

Sequencing was carried out using naive CD4+ T cells from blood. The receptor was derived from a man between 18 and 29 years old in good health.

The DNA of the CDR3 is TGTGCCAGCAGTCCCCTCCCGGGGGCGAACACCGGGGAGCTGTTTTTT. Translated, it gives CASSPLPGANTGELFF. The gene calls are TRBV6-6 and TRBJ2-2, with D maybe TRBD2 (6 bases). CDR1 and CDR2 (germline): MNHNY, SVGAGI (reference sequence). CDR3 length: 16 residues. V lost 5 bases, J lost 0 bases, and 13 bases lay in between.